One and the same sample provided the 26 T cell receptor beta chains below, sequenced in a study of blood T cells in healthy people across ages. Using a J-beta primer mix together with a sample-barcoded 5' primer, a second PCR was run for about 7 to 12 cycles. TCRdb itself ran the 5' RACE reads through MiXCR, one entry per CDR3 protein. This table holds about 640,000 distinct CDR3 sequences, approximately 59% found once. What was sequenced was blood. The receptors come from a man aged 60 to 75 in good health.

This clonotype was counted between two and nine times. The rearrangement joins TRBV12-3 or TRBV12-4 to TRBJ2-7; 12 nucleotides match TRBD1. Trimming cost V 11 bases and J 7 bases; bases outside gene matches: 9. CDR3 size: 13 residues. The CDR3 DNA reads TGTGCCTCTCTCCGGGACAGGGGGCCGGAGCAGTACTTC. Translation gives CASLRDRGPEQYF.

This clonotype was seen repeatedly, ten times or more. The chain is built from TRBV5-1 and TRBJ2-1; TRBD2 is a possible D gene (6 bases). The length of the CDR3 is 15 residues. Trimming removed 4 bases at V and 6 bases at J, with 17 bases between. Looked up from germline, CDR1 is SGHRS and CDR2 is YFSETQ. Here the CDR3 reads CASSPGGQLFNEQFF. In DNA, the CDR3 is TGCGCCAGCAGCCCCGGGGGTCAGCTATTCAATGAGCAGTTCTTC. Complete variable domain (other parts from reference TRBV5-1 and TRBJ2-1): KAGVTQTPRYLIKTRGQQVTLSCSPISGHRSVSWYQQTPGQGLQFLFEYFSETQRNKGNFPGRFSGRQFSNSRSEMNVSTLELGDSALYLCASSPGGQLFNEQFFGPGTRLTVL.

The CDR3 bases are TGTGCCAGCAGCACGACAGGGGTTTCTGGTCAGCCCCAGCATTTT. Its protein is CASSTTGVSGQPQHF. The rearrangement uses TRBV6-2 or TRBV6-3 and TRBJ1-5; TRBD1 matches at 8 bases. Germline CDR1 reads MNHEY; CDR2 reads SVGEGT. CDR3 size: 15 residues. V lost 6 bases to trimming and J lost 6 bases; unmatched junction nucleotides: 10.

This sequence joins TRBV7-2 and TRBJ2-3; D is ambiguous. The germline gives CDR1 SGHTA, CDR2 FQGNSA. Trimming took 3 bases from V and 6 from J, leaving 16 bases between them. The CDR3 is made up of 15 amino acids. CDR3 residues: CASSLAPSSWDTQYF. In DNA, the CDR3 is TGTGCCAGCAGCTTGGCCCCTTCAAGCTGGGATACGCAGTATTTT.

The J gene is TRBJ2-2, the V gene TRBV6-2 or TRBV6-3; 7 nucleotides agree with TRBD1. The CDR3 totals 15 residues. Trimming removed 4 bases from V and 0 bases from J; junction bases left unmatched: 2. Germline V lookup: CDR1 MNHEY, CDR2 SVGEGT. This chain's CDR3 is CASSWDSANTGELFF. In DNA, the CDR3 is TGTGCCAGCAGTTGGGACAGTGCGAACACCGGGGAGCTGTTTTTT.

The chain recombines TRBV29-1 with TRBJ2-3; D might be TRBD1 (6 bases). The V end lost 3 bases, the J end lost 1 base, and 20 bases lay between the germline ends. Germline loops: CDR1 SQVTM, CDR2 ANQGSEA. The CDR3 loop spans 17 amino acids. The CDR3 region has the DNA TGCAGCGTTGAGCCCCAGGGGAAGGCACGTCGCACAGATACGCAGTATTTT. Protein: CSVEPQGKARRTDTQYF.

The gene calls are TRBV28 and TRBJ2-1, with 9 bases that match TRBD1. Germline CDR1 reads MDHEN; CDR2 reads SYDVKM. The junction had 10 bases not matched to a gene; V was cut back by 5 bases and J by 11 bases. The CDR3 is made up of 14 amino acids. The CDR3 here is CASSPGQGQVKQFF. As DNA, the CDR3 is TGTGCCAGCAGTCCGGGACAGGGCCAAGTAAAGCAGTTCTTC.

This clonotype was seen more than once but under ten times. The chain is built from TRBV7-2 and TRBJ2-2, with D perhaps TRBD1 or TRBD2 (5 bases each). Trimming took off 2 bases at V and 0 bases at J, with 10 bases between the two ends. The CDR3 runs 16 residues. Per germline, CDR1 SGHTA and CDR2 FQGNSA. CDR3 sequence: CASSLRGVPNTGELFF. CDR3 coding DNA: TGTGCCAGCAGCTTACGAGGGGTGCCGAACACCGGGGAGCTGTTTTTT.

V usage is TRBV28 and J usage is TRBJ2-2, with 7 bases lining up with TRBD2. V shed 8 bases, J shed 2 bases, and the junction held 14 bases outside the gene matches. The CDR3 runs 17 residues. Per germline, CDR1 MDHEN and CDR2 SYDVKM. CDR3 bases: TGTGCCAGCGAGCCTAGCGGAGGGCGGTCCAACACCGGGGAGCTGTTTTTT. Translation gives CASEPSGGRSNTGELFF.

The CDR3 here is CAIMGGVYNEQFF. Written as DNA, the CDR3 is TGTGCCATCATGGGCGGGGTCTACAATGAGCAGTTCTTC. This chain connects TRBV10-3 to TRBJ2-1; weak D call: TRBD2 (6 bases). The CDR3 consists of 13 residues. Germline assignment: CDR1 ENHRY and CDR2 SYGVKD. Deletions cut 7 bases from V and 3 bases from J, with 10 bases between.

J is TRBJ2-7 and V is TRBV7-2, with D possibly being TRBD1 or TRBD2 (7 bases each). V shed 5 bases and J shed 3 bases, with 14 bases lying between them. Germline-derived CDR1 and CDR2 are SGHTA and FQGNSA. The CDR3 runs 14 residues. The DNA of the CDR3 is TGTGCCAGCAGCCAGGGGGGGGTGGACTACGAGCAGTACTTC. Its translation is CASSQGGVDYEQYF.

The chain joins TRBV6-1 to TRBJ2-5, with 7 bases matching TRBD1. CDR1 and CDR2 (germline): MNHNS, SASEGT. After removal of 6 bases from V and 5 bases from J, the junction contained 12 bases not matched to a gene. The CDR3 is 15 residues long. CDR3 coding DNA: TGTGCCAGCAGCGTGGAAGGGGGCGGCTGGGAGACCCAGTACTTC. Translating it yields CASSVEGGGWETQYF.

In this sample, this clonotype turned up many times. The chain carries TRBV7-2 and TRBJ1-2; 9 bases map to TRBD1. The CDR3 consists of 15 residues. V lost 5 bases to trimming and J lost 4 bases; unmatched junction nucleotides: 8. Looked up from germline, CDR1 is SGHTA and CDR2 is FQGNSA. CDR3 loop: CASSPGTGRAYGYTF. The CDR3 bases are TGTGCCAGCAGCCCAGGGACAGGGAGGGCCTATGGCTACACCTTC. Supplemented by reference TRBV7-2 and TRBJ1-2, the full variable domain reads GAGVSQSPSNKVTEKGKDVELRCDPISGHTALYWYRQSLGQGLEFLIYFQGNSAPDKSGLPSDRFSAERTGGSVSTLTIQRTQQEDSAVYLCASSPGTGRAYGYTFGSGTRLTVV.

This clonotype was seen a few times. This chain connects TRBV24-1 to TRBJ1-5; D is ambiguous. The V end was cut by 6 bases, the J end by 4 bases, with 9 bases between. CDR3 length equals 13 residues. From germline, CDR1 is KGHDR and CDR2 SFDVKD. In DNA, the CDR3 is TGTGCCACCAGTAGCCCAGGTAATCAGCCCCAGCATTTT. Protein sequence: CATSSPGNQPQHF.

This chain links TRBV5-1 with TRBJ1-2; tentatively, D is TRBD1 (5 bases). The germline gives CDR1 SGHRS, CDR2 YFSETQ. Trimming pared 4 bases from V and 4 bases from J, leaving 14 bases between. CDR3 length: 14 residues. Here the CDR3 DNA reads TGCGCCAGCAGCCGGGAAGGGGAGGTCTATGGCTACACCTTC. Its translation is CASSREGEVYGYTF.

The CDR3 sequence: CASSSVGRKYTF. CDR3 sequence (DNA): TGTGCCAGCAGCTCCGTCGGGAGAAAGTACACCTTC. This chain joins TRBV5-8 and TRBJ1-2, with unresolved D. This CDR3 region has 12 residues. In germline, CDR1 is SGHTS, CDR2 YDEGEE. V was clipped by 3 bases and J by 11 bases, with 14 bases between them. Full variable domain (missing parts from reference TRBV5-8 and TRBJ1-2): EAGVTQSPTHLIKTRGQQATLRCSPISGHTSVYWYQQALGLGLQFLLWYDEGEERNRGNFPPRFSGRQFPNYSSELNVNALELEDSALYLCASSSVGRKYTFGSGTRLTVV.

V is TRBV10-2 and J is TRBJ2-2; 7 positions agree with TRBD2. The J segment lost 3 bases and the V segment lost 4 bases, leaving 5 bases of the junction unmatched. This CDR3 is 15 amino acids long. Germline CDR1 is WSHSY and CDR2 is SAAADI. CDR3 in amino acids: CASSVTGGDTGELFF. CDR3 DNA sequence: TGCGCCAGCAGTGTTACGGGGGGAGACACCGGGGAGCTGTTTTTT.

This clonotype was recorded once. The V call is TRBV29-1, the J call TRBJ1-1, with 7 bases lining up with TRBD1. This CDR3 has 13 amino acids. The germline CDR1 and CDR2 sequences are SQVTM and ANQGSEA. J was trimmed by 4 bases and V by 4 bases; bases with no gene match: 6. This CDR3 is CSVVGQGGTEAFF. In DNA, the CDR3 is TGCAGCGTTGTAGGGCAGGGGGGCACTGAAGCTTTCTTT. Together with reference TRBV29-1 and TRBJ1-1, the CDR3 gives the full variable domain: SAVISQKPSRDICQRGTSLTIQCQVDSQVTMMFWYRQQPGQSLTLIATANQGSEATYESGFVIDKFPISRPNLTFSTLTVSNMSPEDSSIYLCSVVGQGGTEAFFGQGTRLTVV.

This chain's CDR3 is CASSSRRPVNEQFF. The CDR3 nucleotides are TGTGCCAGCAGTTCGCGGCGCCCGGTCAATGAGCAGTTCTTC. The chain has TRBV27 and TRBJ2-1, with D unclear. Germline V gene lookup returns CDR1 MNHEY and CDR2 SMNVEV (reference sequence). The CDR3 has 14 residues. V was cut by 4 bases and J by 6 bases, with 13 bases left in between.

V gene TRBV12-3 or TRBV12-4 combines with J gene TRBJ2-7, with TRBD1 matching 9 bases. There are 14 residues in the CDR3. V gave up 2 bases and J gave up 2 bases; unmatched junction bases: 1. The CDR3 reads CASSLRDRAYEQYF. The CDR3 nucleotides are TGTGCCAGCAGTTTAAGGGACAGGGCCTACGAGCAGTACTTC.

V and J are TRBV25-1 and TRBJ2-5, with 8 nucleotides matching TRBD1. TRBJ2-7 explains the end of the DNA better; the J call may be wrong. The germline gives CDR1 MGHDK, CDR2 SYGVNS. The CDR3 has 13 amino acids. CDR3 in amino acids: CASSPRTGLEQYF. CDR3 coding DNA: TGTGCCAGCAGTCCACGGACAGGGCTCGAGCAGTACTTC.

The chain's CDR3 is CAWSRAGVSAKNIQYF. In DNA form, the CDR3 reads TGTGCCTGGAGTAGGGCGGGCGTGTCAGCCAAAAACATTCAGTACTTC. This sequence joins TRBV30 and TRBJ2-4; D is perhaps TRBD2 (5 bases). V shed 2 bases and J shed 0 bases, with 14 bases lying between them. The CDR3 covers 16 residues. CDR1 GTSNPN and CDR2 SVGIG come from the germline V gene (reference sequence).

This clonotype appeared many times. The chain carries TRBV5-1 and TRBJ2-7; D is perhaps TRBD1 or TRBD2 (7 bases each). CDR3 length equals 15 residues. The V gene lost 4 bases and the J gene lost 4 bases, with 18 bases spanning the gap. Germline V gene data show CDR1 as SGHRS and CDR2 as YFSETQ. CDR3 DNA sequence: TGCGCCAGCAGCCTGGGGGGGACAGCTTTGTACGAGCAGTACTTC. This gives the protein CASSLGGTALYEQYF.

The chain is built from TRBV6-1 and TRBJ1-4; D perhaps matches TRBD1 (6 bases). The germline V and J ends were trimmed by 3 bases and 8 bases, with 19 bases remaining between them. Germline V gene sequence: CDR1 MNHNS, CDR2 SASEGT. The CDR3 extends over 16 amino acids. In DNA, the CDR3 is TGTGCCAGCAGTGACCCACGACAGGCGGACTTGGAAAAACTGTTTTTT. This encodes CASSDPRQADLEKLFF.

The chain recombines TRBV29-1 with TRBJ1-1, with 7 bases aligning to TRBD1. Germline trimming cut 4 bases from V and 4 bases from J; bases unmatched to any gene: 3. The CDR3 totals 12 residues. Per the germline V gene, CDR1 is SQVTM and CDR2 is ANQGSEA. In nucleotides, the CDR3 is TGCAGCGTTGCCCCAGGGGGCACTGAAGCTTTCTTT. It codes for CSVAPGGTEAFF.

This clonotype was counted a few times. V gene TRBV29-1 combines with J gene TRBJ2-7; TRBD1 aligns across 8 bases. The length of the CDR3 is 14 residues. Germline CDR1 reads SQVTM; CDR2 reads ANQGSEA. V dropped 5 bases and J dropped 2; count of bases not matched to a gene: 8. The CDR3 here is CSVPNQGATYEQYF. As DNA, the CDR3 is TGCAGCGTTCCAAACCAGGGGGCAACCTACGAGCAGTACTTC.